Sequencing of this T cell receptor (beta chain) was carried out in a study of T cells in Graves' hyperthyroidism and ophthalmopathy. This clonotype was seen many times. Antigen unknown. Points from the study as a whole: Ophthalmopathy cases were set apart from stable hyperthyroidism by a 13 V-J model.

The CDR3 regions of TCR beta were amplified from RNA transcripts. Primed by the HTBI set, a first-round RT-PCR was run on the TCR CDR3. TCRdb reprocessed the multiplex PCR reads with MiXCR, giving one entry per CDR3 protein. The sample consists of some 550,000 distinct CDR3 sequences, around 21% of them appearing once. J gave up 5 bases and V 6 bases, and 4 bases lay outside the gene matches. Germline lookup yields CDR1 MNHNS and CDR2 SASEGT. This CDR3 has 14 amino acids. Sequencing was performed on blood. V is TRBV6-1 and J is TRBJ1-5, with 10 bases fitting TRBD1. This sequence originates from a man aged 18-30 years with Graves' hyperthyroidism. CDR3 coding DNA: TGTGCCAGCAGCGGGACAGGGGCTTATCAGCCCCAGCATTTT. This translates into CASSGTGAYQPQHF.